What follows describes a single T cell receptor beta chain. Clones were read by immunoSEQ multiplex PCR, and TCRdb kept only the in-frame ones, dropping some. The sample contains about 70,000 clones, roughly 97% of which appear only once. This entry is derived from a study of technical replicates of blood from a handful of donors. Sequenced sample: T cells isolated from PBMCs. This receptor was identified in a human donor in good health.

CDR3 DNA sequence: TGTGCCAGCTCACGCAGCCTTGGGGCGTTAGAGACCCAGTACTTC. Protein product: CASSRSLGALETQYF. This chain connects TRBV18 to TRBJ2-5; a possible D gene is TRBD1 (5 bases). This CDR3 region has 15 residues. CDR1 and CDR2 (germline): KGHSH, LQKENI. V lost 4 bases and J lost 4, with 16 bases in between.